This T cell receptor beta chain was identified in a study of T cell responses to AZD1222 COVID-19 vaccine. Study summary: Second-dose schedules of about 4 or about 12 weeks were combined.

Trimming left V 4 bases short and J 6 bases short, with 7 bases between. Germline lookup yields CDR1 LGHNA and CDR2 YNFKEQ. The CDR3 is 13 residues long. Libraries were prepared by immunoSEQ multiplex PCR; TCRdb keeps only in-frame clonotypes and omits some of them. Among 95,000 to 150,000 clones listed, approximately 90% were seen once. The starting material was peripheral blood, obtained on day 0 of AZD1222 vaccination. The receptor was derived from an adult in good health. V usage is TRBV4-2 and J usage is TRBJ1-6; D unresolved. The DNA for the CDR3 is TGTGCCAGCAGCCTAGGACCTAATTCACCCCTCCACTTT. This translates into CASSLGPNSPLHF.